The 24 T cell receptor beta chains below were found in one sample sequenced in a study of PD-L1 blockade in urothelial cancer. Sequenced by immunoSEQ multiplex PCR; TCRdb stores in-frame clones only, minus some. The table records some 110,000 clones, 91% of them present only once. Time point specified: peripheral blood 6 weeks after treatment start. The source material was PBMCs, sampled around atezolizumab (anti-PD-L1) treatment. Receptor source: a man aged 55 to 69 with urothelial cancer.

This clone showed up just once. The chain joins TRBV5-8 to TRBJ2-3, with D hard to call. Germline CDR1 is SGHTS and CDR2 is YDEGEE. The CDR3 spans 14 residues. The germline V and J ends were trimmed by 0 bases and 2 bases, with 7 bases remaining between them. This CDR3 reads CASSLDLDTDTQYF. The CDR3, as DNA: TGTGCCAGCAGCTTGGATCTAGACACAGATACGCAGTATTTT. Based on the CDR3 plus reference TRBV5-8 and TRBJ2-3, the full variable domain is EAGVTQSPTHLIKTRGQQATLRCSPISGHTSVYWYQQALGLGLQFLLWYDEGEERNRGNFPPRFSGRQFPNYSSELNVNALELEDSALYLCASSLDLDTDTQYFGPGTRLTVL.

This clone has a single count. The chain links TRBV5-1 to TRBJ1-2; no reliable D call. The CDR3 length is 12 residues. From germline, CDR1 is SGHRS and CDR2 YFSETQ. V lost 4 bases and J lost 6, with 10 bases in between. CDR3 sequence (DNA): TGCGCCAGCAGCCAGAACGAGGATGGCTACACCTTC. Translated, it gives CASSQNEDGYTF. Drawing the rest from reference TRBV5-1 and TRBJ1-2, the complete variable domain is KAGVTQTPRYLIKTRGQQVTLSCSPISGHRSVSWYQQTPGQGLQFLFEYFSETQRNKGNFPGRFSGRQFSNSRSEMNVSTLELGDSALYLCASSQNEDGYTFGSGTRLTVV.

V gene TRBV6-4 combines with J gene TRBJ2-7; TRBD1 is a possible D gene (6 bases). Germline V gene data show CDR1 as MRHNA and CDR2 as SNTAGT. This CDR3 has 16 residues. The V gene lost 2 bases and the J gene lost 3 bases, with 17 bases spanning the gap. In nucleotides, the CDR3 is TGTGCCAGCAGTGACGGCGCCGGGACACCAAACTACGAGCAGTACTTC. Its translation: CASSDGAGTPNYEQYF.

The CDR3 bases are TGTGCCAGCAGCCCTGCCGGGACAGCCTATGGCTACACCTTC. This translates into CASSPAGTAYGYTF. The V call is TRBV7-3, the J call TRBJ1-2; 7 nucleotides agree with TRBD1. Germline assignment: CDR1 SGHTA and CDR2 FQGTGA. CDR3 length: 14 amino acids. The trim removed 5 bases at V and 4 bases at J, leaving 7 bases unmatched.

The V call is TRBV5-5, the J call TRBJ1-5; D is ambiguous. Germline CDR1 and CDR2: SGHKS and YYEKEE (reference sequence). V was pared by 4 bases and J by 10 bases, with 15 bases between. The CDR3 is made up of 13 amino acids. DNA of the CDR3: TGTGCCAGCAGCGCGTCCTCGTCCTTTCCCCAGCATTTT. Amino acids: CASSASSSFPQHF. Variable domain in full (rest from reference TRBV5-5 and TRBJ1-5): DAGVTQSPTHLIKTRGQQVTLRCSPISGHKSVSWYQQVLGQGPQFIFQYYEKEERGRGNFPDRFSARQFPNYSSELNVNALLLGDSALYLCASSASSSFPQHFGDGTRLSIL.

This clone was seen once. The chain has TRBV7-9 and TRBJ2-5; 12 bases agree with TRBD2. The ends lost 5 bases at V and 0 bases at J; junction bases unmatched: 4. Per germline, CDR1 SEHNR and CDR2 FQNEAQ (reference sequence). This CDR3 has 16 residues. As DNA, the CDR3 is TGTGCCAGCAGCGGCACTAGCGGGGGGAACCAAGAGACCCAGTACTTC. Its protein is CASSGTSGGNQETQYF.

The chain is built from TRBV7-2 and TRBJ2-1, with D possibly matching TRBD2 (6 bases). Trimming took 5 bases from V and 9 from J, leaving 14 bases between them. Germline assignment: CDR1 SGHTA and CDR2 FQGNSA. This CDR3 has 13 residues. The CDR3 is CASSLGLAGEQFF. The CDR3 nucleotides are TGTGCCAGCAGCCTGGGACTGGCTGGTGAGCAGTTCTTC.

The CDR3 DNA reads TGTGCCAGTAGTATAGGCCCACCGACTAATTTCGCCAATCAGCCCCAGCATTTT. This gives the protein CASSIGPPTNFANQPQHF. The chain is built from TRBV19 and TRBJ1-5; D gene unclear. This CDR3 region has 18 residues. The germline V gene encodes CDR1 LNHDA and CDR2 SQIVND (reference sequence). V was shortened by 1 base and J by 3 bases, with 19 bases between the two germline ends.

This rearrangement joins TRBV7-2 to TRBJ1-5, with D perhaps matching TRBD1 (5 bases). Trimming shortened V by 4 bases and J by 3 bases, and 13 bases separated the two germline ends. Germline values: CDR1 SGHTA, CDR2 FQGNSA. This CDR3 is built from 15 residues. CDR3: CASSSRGGTNQPQHF. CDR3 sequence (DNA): TGTGCCAGCAGCTCCAGAGGAGGGACCAATCAGCCCCAGCATTTT.

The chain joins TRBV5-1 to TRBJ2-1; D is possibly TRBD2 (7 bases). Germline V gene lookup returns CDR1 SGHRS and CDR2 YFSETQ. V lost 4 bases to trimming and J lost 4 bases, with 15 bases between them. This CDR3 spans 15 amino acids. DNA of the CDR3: TGCGCCAGCAGCCCGGGCGGGGGCGCTTACAATGAGCAGTTCTTC. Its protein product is CASSPGGGAYNEQFF. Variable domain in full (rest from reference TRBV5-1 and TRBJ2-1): KAGVTQTPRYLIKTRGQQVTLSCSPISGHRSVSWYQQTPGQGLQFLFEYFSETQRNKGNFPGRFSGRQFSNSRSEMNVSTLELGDSALYLCASSPGGGAYNEQFFGPGTRLTVL.

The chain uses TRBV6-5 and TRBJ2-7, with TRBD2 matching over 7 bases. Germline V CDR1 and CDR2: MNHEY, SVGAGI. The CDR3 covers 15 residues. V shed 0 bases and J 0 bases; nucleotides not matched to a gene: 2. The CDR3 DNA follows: TGTGCCAGCAGTTACTCTTCTAGCGGCTCCTACGAGCAGTACTTC. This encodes CASSYSSSGSYEQYF.

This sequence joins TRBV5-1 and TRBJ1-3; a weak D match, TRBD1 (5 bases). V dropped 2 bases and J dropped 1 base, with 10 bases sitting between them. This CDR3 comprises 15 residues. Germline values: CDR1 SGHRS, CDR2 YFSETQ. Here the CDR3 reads CASSFGQTSGNTIYF. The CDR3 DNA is TGCGCCAGCAGCTTCGGACAAACGTCTGGAAACACCATATATTTT.

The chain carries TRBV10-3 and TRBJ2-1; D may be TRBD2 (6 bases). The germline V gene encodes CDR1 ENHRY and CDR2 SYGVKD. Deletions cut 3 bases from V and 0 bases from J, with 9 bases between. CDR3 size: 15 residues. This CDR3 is CAISDRGSSYNEQFF. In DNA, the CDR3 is TGTGCCATCAGTGACCGGGGGAGCTCCTACAATGAGCAGTTCTTC.

The CDR3 DNA reads TGCGCCAGCAGCTTCATACAGGGGGCGAGCAATGAGCAGTTCTTC. Encoded protein: CASSFIQGASNEQFF. V usage is TRBV5-1 and J usage is TRBJ2-1; 9 bases fit TRBD1. The V segment lost 2 bases and the J segment 6 bases; nucleotides outside the gene matches: 6. Germline V lookup: CDR1 SGHRS, CDR2 YFSETQ. The CDR3 spans 15 residues.

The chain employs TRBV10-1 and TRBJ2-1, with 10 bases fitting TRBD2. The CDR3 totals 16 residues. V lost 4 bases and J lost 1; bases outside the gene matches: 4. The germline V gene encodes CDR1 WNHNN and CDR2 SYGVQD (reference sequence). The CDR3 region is CASSGSGGSSYNEQFF. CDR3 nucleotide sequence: TGCGCCAGCAGTGGTAGCGGGGGGTCTTCCTACAATGAGCAGTTCTTC.

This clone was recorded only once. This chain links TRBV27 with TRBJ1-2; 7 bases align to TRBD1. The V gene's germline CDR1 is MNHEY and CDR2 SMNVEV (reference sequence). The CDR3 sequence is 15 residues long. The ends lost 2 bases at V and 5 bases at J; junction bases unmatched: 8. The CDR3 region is CASSLMQGDFYGYTF. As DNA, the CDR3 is TGTGCCAGCAGTTTAATGCAGGGGGATTTTTATGGCTACACCTTC.

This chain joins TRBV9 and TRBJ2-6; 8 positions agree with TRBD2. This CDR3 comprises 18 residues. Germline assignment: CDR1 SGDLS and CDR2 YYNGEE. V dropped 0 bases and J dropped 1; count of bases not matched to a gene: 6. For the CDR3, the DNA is TGTGCCAGCAGCGTAGTCCCTAGCGGGTTATCTGGGGCCAACGTCCTGACTTTC. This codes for CASSVVPSGLSGANVLTF.

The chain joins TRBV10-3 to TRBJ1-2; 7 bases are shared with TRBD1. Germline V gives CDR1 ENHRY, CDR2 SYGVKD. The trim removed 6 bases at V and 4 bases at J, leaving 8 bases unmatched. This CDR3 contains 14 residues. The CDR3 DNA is TGTGCCATCAGCCTGACAGGGTTACGCTATGGCTACACCTTC. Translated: CAISLTGLRYGYTF.

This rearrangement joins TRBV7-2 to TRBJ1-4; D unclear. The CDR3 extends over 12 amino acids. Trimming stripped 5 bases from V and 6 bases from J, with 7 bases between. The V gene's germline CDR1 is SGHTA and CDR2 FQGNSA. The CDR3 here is CASSREDEKLFF. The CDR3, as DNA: TGTGCCAGCAGCCGTGAGGATGAAAAACTGTTTTTT.

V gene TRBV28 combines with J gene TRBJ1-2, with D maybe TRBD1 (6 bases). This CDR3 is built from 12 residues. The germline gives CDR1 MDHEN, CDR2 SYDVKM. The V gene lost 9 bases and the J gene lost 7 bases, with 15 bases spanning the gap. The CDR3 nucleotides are TGTGCCAGTGGAACAGGGATGAGTGGCTACACCTTC. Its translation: CASGTGMSGYTF.

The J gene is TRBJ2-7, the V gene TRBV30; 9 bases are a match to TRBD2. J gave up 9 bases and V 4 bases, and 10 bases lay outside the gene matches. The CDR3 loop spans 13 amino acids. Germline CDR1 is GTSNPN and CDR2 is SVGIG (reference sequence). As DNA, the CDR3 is TGTGCCTGGACTATAGCGGGAGCGGGCGGGCAGTACTTC. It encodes CAWTIAGAGGQYF.

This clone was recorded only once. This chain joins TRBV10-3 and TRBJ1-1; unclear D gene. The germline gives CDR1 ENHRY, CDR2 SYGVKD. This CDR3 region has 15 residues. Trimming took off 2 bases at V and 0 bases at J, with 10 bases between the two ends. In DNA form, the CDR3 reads TGTGCCATCAGTGAGGCAGGCCAGATGAACACTGAAGCTTTCTTT. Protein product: CAISEAGQMNTEAFF.

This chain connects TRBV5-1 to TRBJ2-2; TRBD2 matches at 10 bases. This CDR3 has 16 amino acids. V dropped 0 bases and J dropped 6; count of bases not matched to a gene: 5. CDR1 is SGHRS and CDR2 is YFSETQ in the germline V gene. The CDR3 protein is CASSLESGRGPGELFF. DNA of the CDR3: TGCGCCAGCAGCTTGGAAAGCGGGAGGGGTCCCGGGGAGCTGTTTTTT.

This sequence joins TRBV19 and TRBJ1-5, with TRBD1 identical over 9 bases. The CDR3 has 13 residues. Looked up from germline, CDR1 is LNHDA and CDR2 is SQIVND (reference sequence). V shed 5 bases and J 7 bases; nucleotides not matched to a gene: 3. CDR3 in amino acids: CASSWTGEQPQHF. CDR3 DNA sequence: TGTGCCAGTAGTTGGACAGGGGAACAGCCCCAGCATTTT.